The 15 T cell receptor beta chains reported below all come from one sample, sequenced in a study of early stage breast cancer tumors. Method: immunoSEQ multiplex PCR; TCRdb's copy keeps in-frame clones and lacks some. The sample lists some 30,000 clones; about 83% were seen once. Sequenced material: blood. These receptors all come from a person in their fifties with breast cancer.

The chain uses TRBV28 and TRBJ2-3; D remains unclear. CDR3 size: 13 residues. V was cut by 2 bases and J by 5 bases, with 8 bases left in between. The germline gives CDR1 MDHEN, CDR2 SYDVKM. The CDR3 reads CASSLEGRDTQYF. The CDR3 region has the DNA TGTGCCAGCAGTTTAGAAGGCCGAGATACGCAGTATTTT.

This chain connects TRBV15 to TRBJ2-5, with D maybe TRBD1 (6 bases). V lost 3 bases and J lost 4, with 21 bases in between. The length of the CDR3 is 17 residues. Germline-derived CDR1 and CDR2 are LNHNV and YYDKDF (reference sequence). CDR3 in DNA: TGTGCCACCAGCAGTTCGGAGGACAGACGGGGCTTAGAGACCCAGTACTTC. This gives the protein CATSSSEDRRGLETQYF.

The V call is TRBV19, the J call TRBJ1-1, with D possibly matching TRBD1 (5 bases). In germline, CDR1 is LNHDA, CDR2 SQIVND (reference sequence). The CDR3 runs to 15 residues. V was cut by 3 bases and J by 6 bases, with 17 bases left in between. The CDR3, as DNA: TGTGCCAGTAGTATTGGGTTCCCCGAGGGACCTGAAGCTTTCTTT. As protein: CASSIGFPEGPEAFF.

The genes are TRBV6-1 and TRBJ2-5; D is unclear. CDR3 size: 14 residues. Trimming pared 1 base from V and 5 bases from J, leaving 11 bases between. CDR1 and CDR2 from the germline V gene are MNHNS and SASEGT. As DNA, the CDR3 is TGTGCCAGCAGTGAAGTCCAAGCATTCGAGACCCAGTACTTC. Protein sequence: CASSEVQAFETQYF.

The chain couples TRBV9 to TRBJ2-5, with D perhaps given as TRBD1 or TRBD2 (5 bases each). From germline, CDR1 is SGDLS and CDR2 YYNGEE. The V gene lost 4 bases and the J gene lost 5 bases, with 12 bases spanning the gap. CDR3 length equals 13 residues. CDR3 amino acids: CASSPRGRETQYF. CDR3 sequence (DNA): TGTGCCAGCAGCCCCCGGGGCAGGGAGACCCAGTACTTC.

This chain links TRBV9 with TRBJ2-3; 8 bases are a match to TRBD1. Germline lookup yields CDR1 SGDLS and CDR2 YYNGEE. Losses at the gene ends were 2 bases for V and 4 bases for J; bases not matched to a gene: 9. There are 16 residues in the CDR3. This CDR3 is CASSVRQGMAADTQYF. CDR3 in DNA: TGTGCCAGCAGCGTCCGACAGGGGATGGCGGCAGATACGCAGTATTTT.

V usage is TRBV19 and J usage is TRBJ1-4; 9 bases are shared with TRBD1. CDR1 is LNHDA and CDR2 is SQIVND in the germline V gene (reference sequence). V gave up 7 bases and J gave up 0 bases; unmatched junction bases: 6. The CDR3 spans 16 residues. CDR3 sequence (DNA): TGTGCCAGTAAGGGACAGGGCGTTGCAACTAATGAAAAACTGTTTTTT. Translating gives CASKGQGVATNEKLFF.

This chain connects TRBV27 to TRBJ2-5; no definite D call. V was shortened by 4 bases and J by 4 bases, with 13 bases between the two germline ends. The CDR3 totals 14 residues. Germline V lookup: CDR1 MNHEY, CDR2 SMNVEV (reference sequence). The CDR3 sequence: CASSYRTRGETQYF. The CDR3 DNA is TGTGCCAGCAGTTATAGGACCAGAGGAGAGACCCAGTACTTC.

This rearrangement joins TRBV20-1 to TRBJ1-1, with D possibly matching TRBD1 (6 bases). CDR3 size: 11 residues. Germline V CDR1 and CDR2: DFQATT, SNEGSKA (reference sequence). V gave up 8 bases and J gave up 3 bases, with 10 bases separating them. This chain's CDR3 is CSFRQDTEAFF. Written as DNA, the CDR3 is TGCAGTTTCCGACAGGACACTGAAGCTTTCTTT.

The chain carries TRBV10-3 and TRBJ1-4; D possibly corresponds to TRBD1 (5 bases). Per the germline V gene, CDR1 is ENHRY and CDR2 is SYGVKD. The CDR3 totals 13 residues. The germline V and J ends were trimmed by 3 bases and 8 bases, with 10 bases remaining between them. This CDR3 is CAISEGADEKLFF. The CDR3 DNA reads as TGTGCCATCAGTGAAGGGGCCGACGAAAAACTGTTTTTT.

The chain has TRBV2 and TRBJ1-2, with unresolved D. CDR3 size: 14 residues. CDR1 is SNHLY, CDR2 FYNNEI, per germline. Trimming shortened V by 7 bases and J by 4 bases, and 16 bases separated the two germline ends. CDR3 region: CASTEGIQFYGYTF. CDR3 coding DNA: TGTGCCAGCACCGAGGGTATCCAATTCTATGGCTACACCTTC.

This clone came up a few times. The genes are TRBV2 and TRBJ1-4; D is unclear. Germline CDR1 is SNHLY and CDR2 is FYNNEI. Trimming pared 5 bases from V and 5 bases from J, leaving 12 bases between. There are 14 residues in the CDR3. CDR3 residues: CASSRRRGNEKLFF. CDR3 bases: TGTGCCAGCAGTCGACGAAGAGGGAATGAAAAACTGTTTTTT.

The V call is TRBV2, the J call TRBJ2-3; D perhaps matches TRBD1 (6 bases). Germline V CDR1 and CDR2: SNHLY, FYNNEI. This CDR3 region has 14 residues. V was clipped by 1 base and J by 4 bases, with 9 bases between them. In DNA form, the CDR3 reads TGTGCCAGCAGTGAAGACAAGGGGGCAGATACGCAGTATTTT. It codes for CASSEDKGADTQYF.

The sample holds one count of this clone. The chain recombines TRBV5-4 with TRBJ2-3; TRBD2 matches 8 bases. The V and J ends lost 7 bases and 3 bases, in that order; junction bases with no gene match: 7. The length of the CDR3 is 14 residues. From germline, CDR1 is SGHNT and CDR2 YYREEE (reference sequence). The CDR3, as DNA: TGTGCCAGCGCCCCGGGACTAGAAACAGATACGCAGTATTTT. It yields the protein CASAPGLETDTQYF.

The chain recombines TRBV19 with TRBJ1-1; D not certain. Germline lookup yields CDR1 LNHDA and CDR2 SQIVND (reference sequence). The V end lost 7 bases, the J end lost 0 bases, and 12 bases lay between the germline ends. This CDR3 is built from 14 residues. CDR3 in amino acids: CASTLSTMNTEAFF. The CDR3 bases are TGTGCCAGTACCCTCAGCACGATGAACACTGAAGCTTTCTTT.